This TCR beta chain appears in the sequencing data of a study of T cell changes during pregnancy in multiple sclerosis (dated by TCRdb to the late 2010s). Describing the broader study: The study examined how the T cell repertoire changed over the course of pregnancy in women with multiple sclerosis.

CDR3 length: 17 amino acids, cysteine to phenylalanine. The read is trimmed to its CDR3 DNA, 51 bases read in frame from base 1. CDR1 MDHEN and CDR2 SYDVKM are derived from the germline V gene. From V the trimming removes 3 bases and from J it removes 0 bases, while the gene matches leave 9 bases of the junction unaccounted for. The protocol used for the library was the immunoSEQ multiplex PCR assay. The source is immuneACCESS, and TCRdb retained only in-frame sequences with V and J called. Part of the clones is not carried over; for the studies checked, unresolved V genes explain less than half of this, and the remainder is unexplained. This sample holds about 98,000 clones; about 91% were observed only once. The top ten clonotypes cover approximately 2.4% of the sample. As concerns this clone: Its antigen is unknown. Base qualities are missing; no much larger clone stands one base away.

The material sequenced was peripheral blood, taken after pregnancy. The rearranged segments are TRBV28 and TRBJ2-3; 7 bases in between match TRBD2. This TCR was recovered from a female donor in good health, enrolled as a control in a pregnancy study. The CDR3 region has the sequence CASSFARLADSTDTQYF. In nucleotides, the sequence is TGTGCCAGCAGTTTTGCCCGTCTAGCGGATAGCACAGATACGCAGTATTTT.